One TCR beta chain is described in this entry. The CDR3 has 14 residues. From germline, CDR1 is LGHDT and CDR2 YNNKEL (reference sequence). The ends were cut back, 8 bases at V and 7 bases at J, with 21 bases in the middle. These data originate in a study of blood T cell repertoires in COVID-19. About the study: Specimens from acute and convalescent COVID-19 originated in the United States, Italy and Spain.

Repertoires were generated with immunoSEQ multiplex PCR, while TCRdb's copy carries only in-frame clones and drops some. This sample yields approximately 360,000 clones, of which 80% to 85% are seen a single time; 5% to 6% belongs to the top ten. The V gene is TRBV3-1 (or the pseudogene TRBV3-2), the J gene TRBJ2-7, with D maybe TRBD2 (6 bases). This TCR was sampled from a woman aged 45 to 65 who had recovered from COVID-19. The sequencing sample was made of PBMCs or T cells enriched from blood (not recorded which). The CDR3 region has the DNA TGTGCCAGCGACTCGGGAGCGATCCGGGGAGAGCAGTACTTC. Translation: CASDSGAIRGEQYF.